These T cell receptor beta chains were read from a single sample in a study of T cell repertoires in cytomegalovirus infection. Each CDR3 protein is one row after TCRdb ran MiXCR on the reads. The profile shows fewer than 550,000 distinct CDR3 sequences, roughly 30% of them singletons. The sample taken for sequencing was PBMCs. These receptors were obtained from a human donor in good health (CMV status not recorded). Some clones in this sample may be carry-over from other donors' samples. Each CDR3 is given with its conserved first and last residue.

TRBV7-4	TRBJ2-3	CASSAAGQRGTDTQYF
TRBV11-2	TRBJ1-2	CASSQDYRGLASF
TRBV19	TRBJ2-1	CDSSKTSGGSSYNEQFF
TRBV28	TRBJ1-5	CASSGHRGGGNQPQHF
TRBV7-9	TRBJ1-1	CASSLVLGMAEAFF
TRBV6-6	TRBJ2-7	CASSYSNQGTYEQYF
TRBV6-6	TRBJ1-5	CASSLPTSGQPNQPQHF
TRBV24-1	TRBJ2-2	CATGTSGGPNTGELFF
TRBV23-1	TRBJ1-5	CASPSPKGGNQPQHF
TRBV7-6	TRBJ2-3	CASSPRDGDTQYF
TRBV7-2	TRBJ2-5	CASSLAGLSGWKETQYF
TRBV20-1	TRBJ2-1	CSVRDNEQFF
TRBV6-1	TRBJ1-4	CASSDSGHSNEKLFF
TRBV5-1	TRBJ1-2	CASSLVVRGSDGYTF
TRBV20-1	TRBJ1-5	CSASAGGSQPQHF
TRBV4-2	TRBJ1-1	CASSQVTTGSAPMDTEAFF
TRBV7-8	TRBJ1-1	CASSLARAGGTEAFF
TRBV5-1	TRBJ2-3	CASSLVDGDTQYF
TRBV20-1	TRBJ2-3	CSASGASTDTQYF
TRBV11-2	TRBJ1-1	CASSLDWRVYMNTEAFF
TRBV6-6	TRBJ2-2	CASSYSSPRITGELFF
TRBV5-1	TRBJ2-5	CASSNRDRGNSETQYF
TRBV7-9	TRBJ2-5	CASSLVPRGDEAQYF
TRBV7-6	TRBJ2-1	CASTPGTSTYNEQFF
TRBV28	TRBJ2-3	CASTGLAGVGTDTQYF
TRBV5-4	TRBJ1-5	CASSAEPQKPQHF
TRBV7-9	TRBJ2-3	CASQAGGPADTQYF
TRBV12-3/TRBV12-4	TRBJ2-7	CASSFRGTGGYEQYF
TRBV6-1	TRBJ2-2	CASSGGQSMFF
TRBV28	TRBJ1-2	CASILSGPSYGYTF
TRBV12-3/TRBV12-4	TRBJ1-2	CASSSGSWEGYTF
TRBV6-5	TRBJ1-6	CASSGGRRENSPLHF
TRBV6-1	TRBJ1-5	CASTKQGGVQPQHF
TRBV27	TRBJ2-7	CASSLKQVGSYEQYF
TRBV5-6	TRBJ1-2	CASSKTGTGVLHGYTF
TRBV27	TRBJ1-2	CARSTSGGTGYGYTF
TRBV4-1	TRBJ2-3	CASSQVPPEGDLVAVDTQYF
TRBV20-1	TRBJ1-4	CSASDGAGNEKLFF
TRBV6-5	TRBJ2-3	CASSYLSLAGSPDTQYF
TRBV11-2	TRBJ1-6	CTSNLGGWGNSPLHF
TRBV6-6	TRBJ1-2	CVSSYRLGELHGYTF
TRBV12-3/TRBV12-4	TRBJ1-3	CASSLGQGLFDPSGNTIYF
TRBV12-3/TRBV12-4	TRBJ1-5	CASSPGTNNQPQHF
TRBV12-3/TRBV12-4	TRBJ1-6	CASSQGQPALHF
TRBV12-3/TRBV12-4	TRBJ2-5	CASSLAGLEETQYF
TRBV4-2	TRBJ2-5	CASSPTWSGNQETQYF
TRBV7-9	TRBJ2-1	CASSLADLGDLDEQFF
TRBV5-1	TRBJ1-4	CASSRDTSRGQLFF
TRBV7-2	TRBJ2-7	CASRKRQGDYYEQYF
TRBV11-2	TRBJ1-1	CASRRGVREAFF
TRBV4-3	TRBJ2-2	CASSQGQGTFTGELFF
TRBV7-6	TRBJ1-4	CASSGKRGLTNEKLFF
TRBV6-6	TRBJ2-3	CASSPLSGGGGTDTQYF